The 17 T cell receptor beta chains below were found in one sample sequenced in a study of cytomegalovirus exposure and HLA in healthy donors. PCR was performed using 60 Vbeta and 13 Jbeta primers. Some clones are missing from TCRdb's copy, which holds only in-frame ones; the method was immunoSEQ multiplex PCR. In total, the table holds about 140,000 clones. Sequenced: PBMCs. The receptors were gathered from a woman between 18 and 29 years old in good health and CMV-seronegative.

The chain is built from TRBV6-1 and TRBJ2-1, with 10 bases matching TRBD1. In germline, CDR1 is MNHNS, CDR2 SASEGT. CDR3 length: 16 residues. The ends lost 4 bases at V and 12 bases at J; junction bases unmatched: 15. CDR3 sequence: CASSALGQGIITGQFF. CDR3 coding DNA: TGTGCCAGCAGTGCCCTGGGACAGGGGATTATCACTGGGCAGTTCTTC.

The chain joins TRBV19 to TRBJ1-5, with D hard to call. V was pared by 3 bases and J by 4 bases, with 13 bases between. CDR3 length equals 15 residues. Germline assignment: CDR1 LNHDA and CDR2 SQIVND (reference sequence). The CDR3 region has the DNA TGTGCCAGTAGTATCGGCCCACGAGGGAATCAGCCCCAGCATTTT. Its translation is CASSIGPRGNQPQHF.

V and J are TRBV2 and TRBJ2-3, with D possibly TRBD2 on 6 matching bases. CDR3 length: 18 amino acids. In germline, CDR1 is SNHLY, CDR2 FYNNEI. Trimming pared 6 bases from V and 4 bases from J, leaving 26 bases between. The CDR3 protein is CASSPDGRLISAPDTQYF. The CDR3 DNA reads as TGTGCCAGCAGCCCCGACGGGAGACTAATCTCCGCCCCAGATACGCAGTATTTT.

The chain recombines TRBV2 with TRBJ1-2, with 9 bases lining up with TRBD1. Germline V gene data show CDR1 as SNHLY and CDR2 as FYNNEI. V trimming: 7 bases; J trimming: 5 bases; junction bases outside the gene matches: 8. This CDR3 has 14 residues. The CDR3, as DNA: TGTGCCAGCAATAGCGGGACAGGGATATATGGCTACACCTTC. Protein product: CASNSGTGIYGYTF.

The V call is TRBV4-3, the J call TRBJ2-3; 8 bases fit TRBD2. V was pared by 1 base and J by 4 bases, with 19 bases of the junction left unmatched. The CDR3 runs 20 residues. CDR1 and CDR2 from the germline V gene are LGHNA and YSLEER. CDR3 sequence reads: CASSQGSGAGDLLGADTQYF. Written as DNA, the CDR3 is TGCGCCAGCAGCCAAGGGTCTGGAGCGGGAGACCTATTGGGGGCAGATACGCAGTATTTT.

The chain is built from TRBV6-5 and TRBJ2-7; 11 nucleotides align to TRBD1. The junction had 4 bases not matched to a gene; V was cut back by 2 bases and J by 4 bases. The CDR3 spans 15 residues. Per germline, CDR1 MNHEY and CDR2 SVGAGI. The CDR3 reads CASSYKGQGVYEQYF. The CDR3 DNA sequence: TGTGCCAGCAGTTACAAGGGACAGGGGGTTTACGAGCAGTACTTC.

CDR3 sequence (DNA): TGTGCCAGCACTACATACCTACAGGCTGGAAACACCATATATTTT. Its translation is CASTTYLQAGNTIYF. V usage is TRBV7-2 and J usage is TRBJ1-3; D possibly corresponds to TRBD1 (5 bases). Germline V lookup: CDR1 SGHTA, CDR2 FQGNSA. V was trimmed by 7 bases and J by 2 bases, leaving 15 bases between them. This CDR3 spans 15 amino acids.

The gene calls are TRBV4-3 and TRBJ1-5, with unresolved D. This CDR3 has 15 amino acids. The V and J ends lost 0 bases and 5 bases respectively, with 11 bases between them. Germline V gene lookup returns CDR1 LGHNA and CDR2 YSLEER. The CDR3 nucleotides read TGCGCCAGCAGCCAAGATGATTCCGACTATCAGCCCCAGCATTTT. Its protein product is CASSQDDSDYQPQHF.

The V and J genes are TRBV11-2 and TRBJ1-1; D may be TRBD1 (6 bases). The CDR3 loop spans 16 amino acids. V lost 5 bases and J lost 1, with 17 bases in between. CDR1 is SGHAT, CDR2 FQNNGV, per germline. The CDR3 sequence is CASSAAPRRGNTEAFF. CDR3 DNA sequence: TGTGCCAGCAGCGCAGCCCCCCGCAGGGGGAACACTGAAGCTTTCTTT.

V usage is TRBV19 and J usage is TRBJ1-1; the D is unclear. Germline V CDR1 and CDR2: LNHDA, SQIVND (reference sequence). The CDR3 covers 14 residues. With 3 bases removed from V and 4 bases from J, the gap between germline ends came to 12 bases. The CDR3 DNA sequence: TGTGCCAGTAGTATCCTGAGCGGGTCCACTGAAGCTTTCTTT. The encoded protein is CASSILSGSTEAFF.

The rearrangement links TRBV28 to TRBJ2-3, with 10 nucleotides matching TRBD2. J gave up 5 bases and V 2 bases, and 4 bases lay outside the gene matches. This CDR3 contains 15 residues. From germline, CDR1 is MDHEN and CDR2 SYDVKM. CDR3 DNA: TGTGCCAGCAGTTTACAACCTAGCGGGAGAGATACGCAGTATTTT. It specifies CASSLQPSGRDTQYF. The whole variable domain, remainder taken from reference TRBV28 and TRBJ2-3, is DVKVTQSSRYLVKRTGEKVFLECVQDMDHENMFWYRQDPGLGLRLIYFSYDVKMKEKGDIPEGYSVSREKKERFSLILESASTNQTSMYLCASSLQPSGRDTQYFGPGTRLTVL.

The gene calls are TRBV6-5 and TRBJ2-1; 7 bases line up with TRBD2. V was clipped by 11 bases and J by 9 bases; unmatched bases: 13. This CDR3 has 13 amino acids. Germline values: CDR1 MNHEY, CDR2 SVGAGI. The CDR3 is CAGRTSSLPEQFF. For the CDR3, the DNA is TGTGCCGGCCGGACTAGTAGTTTGCCTGAGCAGTTCTTC.

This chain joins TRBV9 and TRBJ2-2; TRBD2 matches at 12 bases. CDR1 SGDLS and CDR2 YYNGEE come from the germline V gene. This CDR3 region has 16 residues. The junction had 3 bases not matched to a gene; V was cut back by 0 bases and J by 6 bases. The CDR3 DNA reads TGTGCCAGCAGCGTAGCTACTAGCGGGAGGTCCGGGGAGCTGTTTTTT. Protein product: CASSVATSGRSGELFF. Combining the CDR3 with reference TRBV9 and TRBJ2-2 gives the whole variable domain DSGVTQTPKHLITATGQRVTLRCSPRSGDLSVYWYQQSLDQGLQFLIQYYNGEERAKGNILERFSAQQFPDLHSELNLSSLELGDSALYFCASSVATSGRSGELFFGEGSRLTVL.

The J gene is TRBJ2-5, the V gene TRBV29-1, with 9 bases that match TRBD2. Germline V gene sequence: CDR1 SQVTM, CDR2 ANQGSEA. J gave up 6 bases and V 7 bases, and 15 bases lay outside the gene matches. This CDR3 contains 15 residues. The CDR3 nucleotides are TGCAGCGCAACCCCCGGGACTAGCTTTATGAAGACCCAGTACTTC. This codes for CSATPGTSFMKTQYF. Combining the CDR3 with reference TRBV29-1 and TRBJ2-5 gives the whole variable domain SAVISQKPSRDICQRGTSLTIQCQVDSQVTMMFWYRQQPGQSLTLIATANQGSEATYESGFVIDKFPISRPNLTFSTLTVSNMSPEDSSIYLCSATPGTSFMKTQYFGPGTRLLVL.

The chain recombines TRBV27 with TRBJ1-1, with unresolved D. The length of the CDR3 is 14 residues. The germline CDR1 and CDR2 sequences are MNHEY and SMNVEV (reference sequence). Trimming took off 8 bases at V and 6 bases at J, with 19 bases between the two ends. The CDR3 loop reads CASRRTRGEAEAFF. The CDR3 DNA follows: TGTGCCAGCCGGAGGACCCGGGGTGAGGCTGAAGCTTTCTTT.

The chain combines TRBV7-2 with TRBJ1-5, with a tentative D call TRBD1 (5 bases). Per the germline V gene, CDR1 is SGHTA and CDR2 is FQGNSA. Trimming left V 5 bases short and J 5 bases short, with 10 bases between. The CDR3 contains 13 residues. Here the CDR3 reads CASSTQGYQPQHF. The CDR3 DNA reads TGTGCCAGCAGCACGCAGGGCTATCAGCCCCAGCATTTT.

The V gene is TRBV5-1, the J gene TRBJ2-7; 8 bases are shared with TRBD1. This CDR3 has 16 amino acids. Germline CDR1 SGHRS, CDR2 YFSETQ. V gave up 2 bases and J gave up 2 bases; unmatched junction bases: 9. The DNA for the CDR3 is TGCGCCAGCAGCTTTGAATACGGACAGGGAGCCTACGAGCAGTACTTC. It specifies CASSFEYGQGAYEQYF.